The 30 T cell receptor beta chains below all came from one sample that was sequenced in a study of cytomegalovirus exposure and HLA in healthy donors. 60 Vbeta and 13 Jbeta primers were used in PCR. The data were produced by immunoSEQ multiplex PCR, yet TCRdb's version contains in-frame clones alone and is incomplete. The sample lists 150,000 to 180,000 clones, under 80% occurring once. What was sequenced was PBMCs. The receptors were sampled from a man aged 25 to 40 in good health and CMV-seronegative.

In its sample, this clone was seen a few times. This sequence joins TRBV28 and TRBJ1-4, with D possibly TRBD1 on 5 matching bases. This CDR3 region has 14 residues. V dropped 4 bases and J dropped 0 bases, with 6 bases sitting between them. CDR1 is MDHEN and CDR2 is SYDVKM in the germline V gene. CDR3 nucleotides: TGTGCCAGCAGTTGGACAACAACTAATGAAAAACTGTTTTTT. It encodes CASSWTTTNEKLFF.

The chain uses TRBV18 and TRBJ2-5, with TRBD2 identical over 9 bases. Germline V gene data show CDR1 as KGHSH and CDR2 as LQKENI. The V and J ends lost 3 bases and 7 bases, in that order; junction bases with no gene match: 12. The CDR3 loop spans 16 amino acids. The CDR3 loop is CASSPSASGAGWTQYF. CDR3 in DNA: TGTGCCAGCTCACCCTCGGCTAGCGGGGCTGGATGGACCCAGTACTTC.

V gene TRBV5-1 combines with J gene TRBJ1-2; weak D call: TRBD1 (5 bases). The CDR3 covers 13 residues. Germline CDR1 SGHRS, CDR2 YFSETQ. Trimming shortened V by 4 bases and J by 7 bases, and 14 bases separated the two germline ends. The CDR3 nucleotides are TGCGCCAGCAGCGTCGACGGGGGTGGTGGCTACACCTTC. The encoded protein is CASSVDGGGGYTF. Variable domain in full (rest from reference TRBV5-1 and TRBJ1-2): KAGVTQTPRYLIKTRGQQVTLSCSPISGHRSVSWYQQTPGQGLQFLFEYFSETQRNKGNFPGRFSGRQFSNSRSEMNVSTLELGDSALYLCASSVDGGGGYTFGSGTRLTVV.

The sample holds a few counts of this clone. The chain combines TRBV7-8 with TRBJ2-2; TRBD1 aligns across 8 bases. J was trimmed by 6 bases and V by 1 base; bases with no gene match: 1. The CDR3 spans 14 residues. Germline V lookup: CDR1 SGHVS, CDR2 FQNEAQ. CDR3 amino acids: CASSLETGAGELFF. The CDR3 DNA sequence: TGTGCCAGCAGCTTAGAGACAGGGGCCGGGGAGCTGTTTTTT.

The CDR3, as DNA: TGTGCCAGCAGTTTGCAGACATACTATGGCTACACCTTC. Its translation: CASSLQTYYGYTF. The rearrangement joins TRBV28 to TRBJ1-2; unclear D gene. Deletions cut 3 bases from V and 3 bases from J, with 8 bases between. The CDR3 has 13 residues. Germline V CDR1 and CDR2: MDHEN, SYDVKM.

CDR3 sequence: CAISRTSGGARADTQYF. The CDR3 coding sequence is TGTGCCATCAGTCGGACTAGCGGGGGGGCCAGGGCAGATACGCAGTATTTT. The chain uses TRBV10-3 and TRBJ2-3, with 15 bases aligning to TRBD2. The germline gives CDR1 ENHRY, CDR2 SYGVKD. V shed 5 bases and J 4 bases; nucleotides not matched to a gene: 7. The CDR3 spans 17 residues.

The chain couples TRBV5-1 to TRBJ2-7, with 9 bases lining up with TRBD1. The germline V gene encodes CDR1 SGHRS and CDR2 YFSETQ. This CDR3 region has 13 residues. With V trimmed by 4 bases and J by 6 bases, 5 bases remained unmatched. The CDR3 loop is CASSEPQGAEQYF. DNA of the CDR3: TGCGCCAGCAGCGAACCACAGGGGGCCGAGCAGTACTTC.

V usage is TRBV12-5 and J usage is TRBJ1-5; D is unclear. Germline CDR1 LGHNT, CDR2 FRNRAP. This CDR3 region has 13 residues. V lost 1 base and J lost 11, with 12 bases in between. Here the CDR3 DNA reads TGTGCTAGTGGTTTGGATGGACTTTCGGCCCAGCATTTT. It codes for CASGLDGLSAQHF.

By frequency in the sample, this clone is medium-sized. The CDR3 sequence is CASSCVQGVHSNQPQHF. CDR3 coding DNA: TGTGCCAGCAGCTGCGTACAGGGCGTTCATAGCAATCAGCCCCAGCATTTT. The chain carries TRBV5-4 and TRBJ1-5; the D gene is possibly TRBD1 (6 bases). V was shortened by 3 bases and J by 0 bases, with 16 bases between the two germline ends. CDR1 and CDR2 (germline): SGHNT, YYREEE (reference sequence). The CDR3 totals 17 residues.

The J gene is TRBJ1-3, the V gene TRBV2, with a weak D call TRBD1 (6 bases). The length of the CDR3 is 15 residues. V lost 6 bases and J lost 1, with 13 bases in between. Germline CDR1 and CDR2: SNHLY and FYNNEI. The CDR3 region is CASSTGLGSGNTIYF. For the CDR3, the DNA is TGTGCCAGCAGCACAGGGCTCGGGTCTGGAAACACCATATATTTT.

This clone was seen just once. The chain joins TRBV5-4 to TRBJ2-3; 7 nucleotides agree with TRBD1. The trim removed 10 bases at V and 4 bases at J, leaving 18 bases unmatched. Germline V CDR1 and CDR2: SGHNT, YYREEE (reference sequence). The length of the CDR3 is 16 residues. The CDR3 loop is CAAQKDRANGADTQYF. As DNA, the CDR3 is TGTGCCGCTCAGAAAGACAGGGCAAACGGAGCAGATACGCAGTATTTT.

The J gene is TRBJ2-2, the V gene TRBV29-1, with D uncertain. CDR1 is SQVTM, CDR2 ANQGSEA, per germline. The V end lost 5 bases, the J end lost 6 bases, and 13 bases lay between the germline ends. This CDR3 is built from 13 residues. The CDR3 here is CSVRWVAAGELFF. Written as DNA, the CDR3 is TGCAGCGTTCGATGGGTCGCGGCCGGGGAGCTGTTTTTT.

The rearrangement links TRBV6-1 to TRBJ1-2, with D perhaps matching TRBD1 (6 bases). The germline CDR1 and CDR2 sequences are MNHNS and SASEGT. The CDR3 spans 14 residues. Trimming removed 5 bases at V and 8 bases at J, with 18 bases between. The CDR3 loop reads CASSTGQSLEGYTF. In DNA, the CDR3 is TGTGCCAGCAGTACAGGACAGTCTCTAGAGGGCTACACCTTC.

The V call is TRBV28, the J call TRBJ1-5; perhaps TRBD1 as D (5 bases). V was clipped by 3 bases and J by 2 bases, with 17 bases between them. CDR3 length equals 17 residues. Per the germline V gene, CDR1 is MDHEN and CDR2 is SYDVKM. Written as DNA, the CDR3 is TGTGCCAGCAGTTTGGGCAGGGAGGGAGCAGGCAATCAGCCCCAGCATTTT. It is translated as CASSLGREGAGNQPQHF.

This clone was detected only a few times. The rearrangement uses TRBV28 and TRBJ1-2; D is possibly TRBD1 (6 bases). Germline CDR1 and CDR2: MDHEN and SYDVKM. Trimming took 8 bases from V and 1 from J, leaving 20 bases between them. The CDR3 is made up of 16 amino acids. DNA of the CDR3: TGTGCCAGCGGGATCACCACCGGGACAAATAACTATGGCTACACCTTC. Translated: CASGITTGTNNYGYTF.

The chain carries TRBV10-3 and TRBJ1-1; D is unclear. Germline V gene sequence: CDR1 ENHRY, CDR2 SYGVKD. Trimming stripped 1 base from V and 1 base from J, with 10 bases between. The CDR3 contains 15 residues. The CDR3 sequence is CAISEYQRQNTEAFF. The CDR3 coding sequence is TGTGCCATCAGTGAGTACCAGCGCCAGAACACTGAAGCTTTCTTT.

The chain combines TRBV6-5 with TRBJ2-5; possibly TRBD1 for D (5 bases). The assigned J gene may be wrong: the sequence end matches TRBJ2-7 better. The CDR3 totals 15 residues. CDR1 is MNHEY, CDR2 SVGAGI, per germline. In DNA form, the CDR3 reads TGTGCCAGCAGTTACAACTTTCCTCAGGGTCACGAGCAGTACTTC. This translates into CASSYNFPQGHEQYF.

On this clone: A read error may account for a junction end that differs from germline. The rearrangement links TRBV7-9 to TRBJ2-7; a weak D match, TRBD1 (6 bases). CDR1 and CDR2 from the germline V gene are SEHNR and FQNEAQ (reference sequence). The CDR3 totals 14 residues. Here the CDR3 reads CSSSDQDSSYEQYF. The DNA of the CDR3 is TGTTCCAGCAGCGACCAGGACAGCTCCTACGAGCAGTACTTC.

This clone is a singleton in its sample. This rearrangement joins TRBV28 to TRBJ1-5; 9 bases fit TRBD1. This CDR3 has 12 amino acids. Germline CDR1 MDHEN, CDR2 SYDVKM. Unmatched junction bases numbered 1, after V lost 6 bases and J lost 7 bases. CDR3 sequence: CASRTGGQPQHF. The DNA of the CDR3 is TGTGCCAGCAGGACAGGGGGACAGCCCCAGCATTTT.

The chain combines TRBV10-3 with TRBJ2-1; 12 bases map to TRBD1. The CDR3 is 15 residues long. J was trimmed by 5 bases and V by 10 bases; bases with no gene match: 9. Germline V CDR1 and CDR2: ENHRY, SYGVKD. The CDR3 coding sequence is TGTGCCACCAACCGGGACAGGGGGCTCGACAATGAGCAGTTCTTC. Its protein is CATNRDRGLDNEQFF.

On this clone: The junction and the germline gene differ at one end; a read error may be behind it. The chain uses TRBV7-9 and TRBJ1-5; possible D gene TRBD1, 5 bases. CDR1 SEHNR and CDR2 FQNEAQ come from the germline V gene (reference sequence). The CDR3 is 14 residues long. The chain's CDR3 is CASSLGSGNQPQNF. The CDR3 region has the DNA TGTGCCAGCAGCTTAGGATCAGGGAATCAGCCCCAGAATTTT.

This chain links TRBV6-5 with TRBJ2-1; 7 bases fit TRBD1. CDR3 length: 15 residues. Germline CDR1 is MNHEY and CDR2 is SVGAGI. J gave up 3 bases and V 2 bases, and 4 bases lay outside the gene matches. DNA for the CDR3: TGTGCCAGCAGTTACAGGGGACAGCTCTACAATGAGCAGTTCTTC. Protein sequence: CASSYRGQLYNEQFF.

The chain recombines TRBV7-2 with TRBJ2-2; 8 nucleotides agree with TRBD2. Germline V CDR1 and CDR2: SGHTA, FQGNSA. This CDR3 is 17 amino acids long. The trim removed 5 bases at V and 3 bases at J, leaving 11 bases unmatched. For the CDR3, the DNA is TGTGCCAGCAGCGGATCGAGCGGGGGCCCCGACACCGGGGAGCTGTTTTTT. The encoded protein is CASSGSSGGPDTGELFF.

The CDR3 sequence: CASSFGGFTEAFF. DNA of the CDR3: TGTGCCAGCAGCTTCGGAGGTTTCACTGAAGCTTTCTTT. The chain joins TRBV5-8 to TRBJ1-1, with D uncertain. The germline CDR1 and CDR2 sequences are SGHTS and YDEGEE. V was trimmed by 2 bases and J by 4 bases, leaving 9 bases between them. The CDR3 is made up of 13 amino acids.

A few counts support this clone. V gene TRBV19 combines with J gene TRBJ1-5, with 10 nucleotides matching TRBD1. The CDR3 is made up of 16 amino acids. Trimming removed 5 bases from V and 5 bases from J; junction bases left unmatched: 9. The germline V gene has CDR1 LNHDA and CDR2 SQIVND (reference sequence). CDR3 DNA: TGTGCCAGTAGTCGACAGGGGGCGACTTCGGATCAGCCCCAGCATTTT. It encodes CASSRQGATSDQPQHF.

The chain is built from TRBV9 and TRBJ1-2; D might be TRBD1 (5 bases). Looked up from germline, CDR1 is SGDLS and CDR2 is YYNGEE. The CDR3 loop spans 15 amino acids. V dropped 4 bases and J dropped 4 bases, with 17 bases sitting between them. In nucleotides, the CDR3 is TGTGCCAGCAGCCCCACAGGCAAGGCCTTCTATGGCTACACCTTC. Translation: CASSPTGKAFYGYTF.

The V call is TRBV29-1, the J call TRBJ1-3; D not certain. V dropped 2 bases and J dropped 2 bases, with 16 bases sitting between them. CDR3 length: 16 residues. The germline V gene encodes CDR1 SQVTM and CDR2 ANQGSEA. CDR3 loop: CSVEPPLRVPGNTIYF. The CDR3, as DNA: TGCAGCGTTGAACCTCCGTTGAGGGTTCCTGGAAACACCATATATTTT.

The CDR3 bases are TGCGCCAGCAGCGCCGTTGGGGGGACTGAAGCTTTCTTT. Translation: CASSAVGGTEAFF. The chain combines TRBV4-3 with TRBJ1-1; a weak D match, TRBD1 (5 bases). Germline values: CDR1 LGHNA, CDR2 YSLEER. Deletions cut 5 bases from V and 5 bases from J, with 12 bases between. The CDR3 length is 13 residues.

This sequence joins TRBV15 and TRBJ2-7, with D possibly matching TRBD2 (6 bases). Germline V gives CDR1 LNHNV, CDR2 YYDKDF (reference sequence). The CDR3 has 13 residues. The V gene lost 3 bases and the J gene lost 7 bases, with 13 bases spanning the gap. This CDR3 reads CATSSTRGREQYF. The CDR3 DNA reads TGTGCCACCAGCAGTACCCGAGGGAGGGAGCAGTACTTC.

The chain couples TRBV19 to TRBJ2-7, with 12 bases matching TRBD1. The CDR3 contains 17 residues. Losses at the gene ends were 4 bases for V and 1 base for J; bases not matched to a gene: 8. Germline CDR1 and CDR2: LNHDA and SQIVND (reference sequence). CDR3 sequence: CASSRPGQGASSYEQYF. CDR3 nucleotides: TGTGCCAGTAGTAGGCCGGGACAGGGGGCGTCATCCTACGAGCAGTACTTC.